Below, 18 T cell receptor beta chains from the same sample are listed, as sequenced in a study of spatial heterogeneity in lung cancer. Study-wide results and limits: Counts of expanded intratumoral alpha and beta TCRs tracked tumor mutation counts.

These receptors' targets are unknown. Described time point: sample taken at primary tumor resection. TCRdb processed the 5' RACE reads anew with MiXCR; each CDR3 protein has one entry. The sample consists of some 2,700 distinct CDR3 sequences, approximately 17% of them appearing once. Sequenced material: lung tumor tissue, taken at surgery. The receptors were sampled from a male donor with early-stage non-small cell lung cancer.

Relative to its sample, this clonotype is large. This chain connects TRBV4-3 to TRBJ1-2, with D possibly being TRBD1 (5 bases). V was pared by 0 bases and J by 8 bases, with 10 bases between. Germline CDR1 reads LGHNA; CDR2 reads YSLEER. This CDR3 is 13 amino acids long. CDR3 in amino acids: CASSQDRDGGYTF. CDR3 sequence (DNA): TGCGCCAGCAGCCAAGATAGGGACGGAGGCTACACCTTC.

The CDR3 sequence is CASRVTGVANEQFF. In DNA form, the CDR3 reads TGTGCCAGTAGGGTAACAGGGGTAGCCAATGAGCAGTTCTTC. The genes are TRBV19 and TRBJ2-1; TRBD1 agrees at 7 bases. V lost 6 bases, J lost 6 bases, and 8 bases stayed unmatched. CDR1 and CDR2 (germline): LNHDA, SQIVND (reference sequence). The CDR3 is 14 residues long.

By share, this clonotype ranks as medium-sized. The V and J genes are TRBV6-2 or TRBV6-3 and TRBJ1-1; 7 nucleotides align to TRBD1. Germline V gene lookup returns CDR1 MNHEY and CDR2 SVGEGT. With 6 bases clipped from V and 4 bases from J, the junction kept 11 bases outside the gene matches. CDR3 length equals 15 residues. As DNA, the CDR3 is TGTGCCAGCAGGACCGGGACAGTTATTTTCACTGAAGCTTTCTTT. It yields the protein CASRTGTVIFTEAFF.

The V gene is TRBV7-2, the J gene TRBJ1-5; TRBD1 matches 7 bases. Germline lookup yields CDR1 SGHTA and CDR2 FQGNSA. The CDR3 is made up of 15 amino acids. V was pared by 5 bases and J by 3 bases, with 7 bases of the junction left unmatched. The CDR3 region has the DNA TGTGCCAGCAGCCCCCGACAGGGAATCAATCAGCCCCAGCATTTT. Translation: CASSPRQGINQPQHF.

This clonotype has a handful of counts. The chain joins TRBV29-1 to TRBJ2-1; 7 bases map to TRBD1. The junction had 5 bases not matched to a gene; V was cut back by 5 bases and J by 4 bases. There are 13 residues in the CDR3. The germline CDR1 and CDR2 sequences are SQVTM and ANQGSEA. CDR3 nucleotide sequence: TGCAGCGTTCGGACAGGCGGGTACAATGAGCAGTTCTTC. It translates to CSVRTGGYNEQFF.

This clonotype was counted a few times. The chain carries TRBV19 and TRBJ1-1; no firm D call. The CDR3 loop spans 13 amino acids. Germline CDR1 LNHDA, CDR2 SQIVND (reference sequence). V lost 3 bases, J lost 7 bases, and 12 bases lay in between. As DNA, the CDR3 is TGTGCCAGTAGTATGAAGGGTTCCAATGAAGCTTTCTTT. Its protein product is CASSMKGSNEAFF.

By share, this clonotype ranks as medium-sized. V gene TRBV6-1 combines with J gene TRBJ1-2; unclear D gene. The CDR3 is 15 residues long. Germline-derived CDR1 and CDR2 are MNHNS and SASEGT. V was clipped by 8 bases and J by 1 base, with 17 bases between them. The CDR3 here is CASQSDSLVNYGYTF. CDR3 nucleotide sequence: TGTGCCAGCCAGAGCGACTCGTTGGTTAACTATGGCTACACCTTC.

This clonotype came up a few times. The genes are TRBV29-1 and TRBJ2-5, with D perhaps matching TRBD2 (5 bases). This CDR3 is 16 amino acids long. Trimming shortened V by 7 bases and J by 0 bases, and 21 bases separated the two germline ends. The germline CDR1 and CDR2 sequences are SQVTM and ANQGSEA. This chain's CDR3 is CSAGMPWISHQETQYF. In DNA, the CDR3 is TGCAGCGCGGGGATGCCCTGGATCAGTCACCAAGAGACCCAGTACTTC.

The chain carries TRBV6-1 and TRBJ2-7, with D possibly matching TRBD1 (5 bases). Germline-derived CDR1 and CDR2 are MNHNS and SASEGT. V was cut by 5 bases and J by 4 bases, with 9 bases left in between. The CDR3 is made up of 12 amino acids. The CDR3 here is CASSLAGYEQYF. As DNA, the CDR3 is TGTGCCAGCAGTCTCGCAGGGTACGAGCAGTACTTC.

By share of the sample, this clonotype is medium-sized (0.01 to 0.1%). The chain uses TRBV14 and TRBJ1-1; D gene uncertain. Germline CDR1 SGHDN, CDR2 FVKESK. Trimming shortened V by 5 bases and J by 1 base, and 14 bases separated the two germline ends. The CDR3 has 15 amino acids. CDR3 sequence reads: CASSKLEAKNTEAFF. CDR3 coding DNA: TGTGCCAGCAGCAAACTCGAAGCCAAGAACACTGAAGCTTTCTTT.

This clonotype occurred a few times. The chain uses TRBV9 and TRBJ1-3; possible D gene TRBD1, 5 bases. V lost 3 bases and J lost 0, with 7 bases in between. CDR1 is SGDLS and CDR2 is YYNGEE in the germline V gene. CDR3 length equals 14 residues. This CDR3 reads CASSEGHSGNTIYF. The CDR3 DNA sequence: TGTGCCAGCAGCGAGGGGCACTCTGGAAACACCATATATTTT.

This clonotype was seen just once. V gene TRBV9 combines with J gene TRBJ2-3; unclear D gene. Germline V gene lookup returns CDR1 SGDLS and CDR2 YYNGEE. The V gene lost 1 base and the J gene lost 1 base, with 10 bases spanning the gap. This CDR3 spans 15 amino acids. This CDR3 is CASSVRASGTDTQYF. CDR3 in DNA: TGTGCCAGCAGCGTAAGAGCTTCCGGCACAGATACGCAGTATTTT.

This clonotype is categorized as medium-sized. The chain recombines TRBV28 with TRBJ2-7; D is unclear. V lost 4 bases to trimming and J lost 2 bases, with 6 bases between them. CDR1 and CDR2 from the germline V gene are MDHEN and SYDVKM. This CDR3 comprises 12 residues. The CDR3 DNA reads as TGTGCCAGCAGTTACGGCCCCTACGAGCAGTACTTC. The encoded protein is CASSYGPYEQYF.

The J gene is TRBJ2-7, the V gene TRBV4-2, with TRBD2 as a possible D gene (6 bases). The CDR3 is 16 amino acids. Germline lookup yields CDR1 LGHNA and CDR2 YNFKEQ. The V end lost 0 bases, the J end lost 0 bases, and 12 bases lay between the germline ends. CDR3 in DNA: TGTGCCAGCAGCCAAGATGCCGGAGGGAGCTCCTACGAGCAGTACTTC. This encodes CASSQDAGGSSYEQYF.

The rearrangement uses TRBV3-1 and TRBJ2-1, with TRBD2 matching 10 bases. From germline, CDR1 is LGHDT and CDR2 YNNKEL (reference sequence). The CDR3 length is 15 residues. V lost 6 bases and J lost 4; bases outside the gene matches: 6. Here the CDR3 reads CASSGSGGRYNEQFF. In nucleotides, the CDR3 is TGTGCCAGCAGTGGTAGCGGGGGGCGATACAATGAGCAGTTCTTC.

V and J are TRBV20-1 and TRBJ2-2, with TRBD1 identical over 8 bases. The CDR3 runs to 16 residues. CDR1 DFQATT and CDR2 SNEGSKA come from the germline V gene (reference sequence). V trimming: 0 bases; J trimming: 4 bases; junction bases outside the gene matches: 7. This chain's CDR3 is CSARDLTQGATGELFF. DNA of the CDR3: TGCAGTGCTAGAGACCTCACGCAGGGGGCCACCGGGGAGCTGTTTTTT.

This clonotype is medium-sized in the sample. The V gene is TRBV12-3 or TRBV12-4, the J gene TRBJ2-2; 8 bases fit TRBD2. V dropped 3 bases and J dropped 6; count of bases not matched to a gene: 3. CDR3 length equals 14 residues. CDR3 residues: CASSLRREAGELFF. The CDR3 DNA is TGTGCCAGCAGTTTGAGGCGGGAGGCCGGGGAGCTGTTTTTT.

This clonotype was seen only a few times. V usage is TRBV7-2 and J usage is TRBJ1-2; D is ambiguous. The CDR3 has 13 residues. Germline CDR1 reads SGHTA; CDR2 reads FQGNSA. Trimming removed 3 bases from V and 3 bases from J, with 8 bases in between. CDR3 sequence reads: CASSLRQDYGYTF. Written as DNA, the CDR3 is TGTGCCAGCAGCTTGAGGCAGGACTATGGCTACACCTTC.